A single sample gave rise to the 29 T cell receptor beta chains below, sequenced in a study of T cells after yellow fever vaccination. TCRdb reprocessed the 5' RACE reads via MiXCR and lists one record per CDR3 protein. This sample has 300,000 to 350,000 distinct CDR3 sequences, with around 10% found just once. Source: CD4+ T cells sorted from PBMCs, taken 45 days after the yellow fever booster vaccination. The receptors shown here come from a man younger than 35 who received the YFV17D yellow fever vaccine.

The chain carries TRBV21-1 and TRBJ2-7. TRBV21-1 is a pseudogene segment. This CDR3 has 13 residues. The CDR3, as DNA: TGTGCCAGCAGCAACCAGGCCTGGCACGAGCAGTACGTC. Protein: CASSNQAWHEQYV.

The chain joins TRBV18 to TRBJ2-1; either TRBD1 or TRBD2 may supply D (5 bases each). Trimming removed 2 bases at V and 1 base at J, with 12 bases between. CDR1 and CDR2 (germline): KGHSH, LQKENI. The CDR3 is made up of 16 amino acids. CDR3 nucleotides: TGTGCCAGCTCACCAGTAACGGGGCGGTCCTACAATGAGCAGTTCTTC. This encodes CASSPVTGRSYNEQFF.

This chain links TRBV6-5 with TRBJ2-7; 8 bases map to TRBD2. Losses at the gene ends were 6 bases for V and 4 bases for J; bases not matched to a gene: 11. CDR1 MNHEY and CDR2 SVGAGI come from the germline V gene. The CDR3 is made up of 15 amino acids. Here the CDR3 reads CASRVRSGGPYEQYV. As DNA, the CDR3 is TGTGCCAGCAGGGTAAGGAGCGGGGGCCCTTACGAGCAGTACGTC.

CDR3 in DNA: TGTGCCAGCAGCTTCGGCCAGTTTGGCACAGATACGCAGTATTTT. This encodes CASSFGQFGTDTQYF. J is TRBJ2-3 and V is TRBV7-7; no clear D. The CDR3 sequence is 15 residues long. Trimming stripped 3 bases from V and 1 base from J, with 11 bases between. From germline, CDR1 is SSHAT and CDR2 FNYEAQ (reference sequence). Full variable domain (missing parts from reference TRBV7-7 and TRBJ2-3): GAGVSQSPRYKVTKRGQDVTLRCDPISSHATLYWYQQALGQGPEFLTYFNYEAQPDKSGLPSDRFSAERPEGSISTLTIQRTEQRDSAMYRCASSFGQFGTDTQYFGPGTRLTVL.

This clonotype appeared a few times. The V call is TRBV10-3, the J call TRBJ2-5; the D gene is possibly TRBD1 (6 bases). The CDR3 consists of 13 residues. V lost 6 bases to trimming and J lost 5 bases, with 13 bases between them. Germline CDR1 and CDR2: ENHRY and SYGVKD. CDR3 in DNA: TGTGCCATCAGGGGGGCCGATATGGAGACCCAGTACTTC. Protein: CAIRGADMETQYF.

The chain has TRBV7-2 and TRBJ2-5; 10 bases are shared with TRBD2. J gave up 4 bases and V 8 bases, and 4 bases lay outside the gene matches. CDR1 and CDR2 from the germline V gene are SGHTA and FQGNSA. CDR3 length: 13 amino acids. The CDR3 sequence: CASCLAGGETQYF. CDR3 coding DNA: TGTGCCAGCTGTTTAGCGGGGGGAGAGACCCAGTACTTC.

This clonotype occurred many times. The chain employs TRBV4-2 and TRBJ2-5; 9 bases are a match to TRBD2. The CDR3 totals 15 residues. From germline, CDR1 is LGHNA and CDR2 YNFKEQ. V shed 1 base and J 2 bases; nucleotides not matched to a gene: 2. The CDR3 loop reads CASSQATSGQETQYF. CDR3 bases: TGTGCCAGCAGCCAAGCGACTAGCGGTCAAGAGACCCAGTACTTC.

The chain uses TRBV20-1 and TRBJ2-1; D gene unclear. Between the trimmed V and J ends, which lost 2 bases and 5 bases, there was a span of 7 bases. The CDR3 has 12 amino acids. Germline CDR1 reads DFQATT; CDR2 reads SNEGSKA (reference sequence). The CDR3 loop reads CSARRKNNEQFF. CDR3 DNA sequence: TGCAGTGCTAGACGCAAGAACAATGAGCAGTTCTTC.

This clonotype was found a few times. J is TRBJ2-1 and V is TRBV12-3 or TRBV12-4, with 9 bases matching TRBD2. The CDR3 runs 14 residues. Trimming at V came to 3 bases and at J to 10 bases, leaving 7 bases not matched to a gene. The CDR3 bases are TGTGCCAGCAGTTTGGCGGGGGGGCCACGGGAGCAGTTCTTC. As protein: CASSLAGGPREQFF.

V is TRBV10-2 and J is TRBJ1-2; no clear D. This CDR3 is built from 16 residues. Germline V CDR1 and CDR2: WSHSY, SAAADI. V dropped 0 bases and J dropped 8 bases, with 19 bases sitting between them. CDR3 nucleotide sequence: TGCGCCAGCAGTGAGTCCAACCTAGCCGCCCCTAGGGGCTACACCTTC. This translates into CASSESNLAAPRGYTF.

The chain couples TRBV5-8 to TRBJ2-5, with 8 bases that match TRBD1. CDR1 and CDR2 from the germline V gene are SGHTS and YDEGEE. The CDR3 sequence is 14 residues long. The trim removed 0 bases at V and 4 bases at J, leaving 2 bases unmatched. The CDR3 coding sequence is TGTGCCAGCAGCTTGGGACAGGGGCTAGAGACCCAGTACTTC. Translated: CASSLGQGLETQYF.

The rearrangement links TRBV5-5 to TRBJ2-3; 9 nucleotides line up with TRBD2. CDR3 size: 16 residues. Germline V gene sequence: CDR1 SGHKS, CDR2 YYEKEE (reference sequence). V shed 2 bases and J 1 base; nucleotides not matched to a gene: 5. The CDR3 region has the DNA TGTGCCAGCAGCTTAGTAATAGCGGGAGGCACAGATACGCAGTATTTT. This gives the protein CASSLVIAGGTDTQYF.

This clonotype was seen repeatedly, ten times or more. This CDR3 reads CASIRNGGGGTEAFF. In DNA form, the CDR3 reads TGTGCCAGCATCCGGAATGGAGGAGGGGGCACTGAAGCTTTCTTT. The chain employs TRBV6-5 and TRBJ1-1; D is possibly TRBD1 (6 bases). V was shortened by 7 bases and J by 4 bases, with 19 bases between the two germline ends. The V gene's germline CDR1 is MNHEY and CDR2 SVGAGI. This CDR3 is 15 amino acids long.

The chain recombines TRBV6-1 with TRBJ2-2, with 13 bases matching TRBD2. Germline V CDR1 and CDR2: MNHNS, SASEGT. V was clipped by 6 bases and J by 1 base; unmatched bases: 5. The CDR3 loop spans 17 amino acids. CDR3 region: CASRGLAGVGNTGELFF. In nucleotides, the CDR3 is TGTGCCAGCAGAGGACTAGCGGGGGTAGGGAACACCGGGGAGCTGTTTTTT.

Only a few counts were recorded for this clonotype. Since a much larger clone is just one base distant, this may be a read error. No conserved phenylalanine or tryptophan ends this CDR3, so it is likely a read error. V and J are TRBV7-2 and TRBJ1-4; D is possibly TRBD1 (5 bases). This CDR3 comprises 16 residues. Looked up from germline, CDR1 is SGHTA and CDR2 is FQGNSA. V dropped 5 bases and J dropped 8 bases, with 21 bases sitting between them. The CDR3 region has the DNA TGTGCCAGCAGCCCACGGGTGGGTGGTGCAGGGGAAAAACTGTTTCTT. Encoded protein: CASSPRVGGAGEKLFL.

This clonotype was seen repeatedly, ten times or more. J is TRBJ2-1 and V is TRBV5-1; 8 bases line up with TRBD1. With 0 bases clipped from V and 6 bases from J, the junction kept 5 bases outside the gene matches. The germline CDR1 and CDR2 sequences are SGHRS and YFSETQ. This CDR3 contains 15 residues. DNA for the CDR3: TGCGCCAGCAGCTTGGGGACAGGGTATAGCAATGAGCAGTTCTTC. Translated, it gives CASSLGTGYSNEQFF.

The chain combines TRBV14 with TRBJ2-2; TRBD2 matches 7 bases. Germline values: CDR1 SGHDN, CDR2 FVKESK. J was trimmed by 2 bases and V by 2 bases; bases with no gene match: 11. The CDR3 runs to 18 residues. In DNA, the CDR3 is TGTGCCAGCAGCCAACCATGGAGCGGGGACCAAAACACCGGGGAGCTGTTTTTT. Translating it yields CASSQPWSGDQNTGELFF. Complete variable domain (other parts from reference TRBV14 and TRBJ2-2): EAGVTQFPSHSVIEKGQTVTLRCDPISGHDNLYWYRRVMGKEIKFLLHFVKESKQDESGMPNNRFLAERTGGTYSTLKVQPAELEDSGVYFCASSQPWSGDQNTGELFFGEGSRLTVL.

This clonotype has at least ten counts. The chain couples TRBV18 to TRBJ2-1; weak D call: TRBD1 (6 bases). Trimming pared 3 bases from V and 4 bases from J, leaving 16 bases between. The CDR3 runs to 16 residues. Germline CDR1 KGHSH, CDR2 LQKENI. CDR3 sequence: CASSPQPRGQYNEQFF. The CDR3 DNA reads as TGTGCCAGCTCACCGCAACCTCGAGGACAGTACAATGAGCAGTTCTTC.

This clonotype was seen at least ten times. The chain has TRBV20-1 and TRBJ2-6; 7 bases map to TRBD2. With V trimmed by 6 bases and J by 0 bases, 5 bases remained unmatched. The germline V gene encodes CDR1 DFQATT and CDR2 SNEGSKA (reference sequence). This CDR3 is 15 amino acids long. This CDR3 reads CSALASSSGANVLTF. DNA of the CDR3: TGCAGTGCACTAGCGTCGAGCTCTGGGGCCAACGTCCTGACTTTC.

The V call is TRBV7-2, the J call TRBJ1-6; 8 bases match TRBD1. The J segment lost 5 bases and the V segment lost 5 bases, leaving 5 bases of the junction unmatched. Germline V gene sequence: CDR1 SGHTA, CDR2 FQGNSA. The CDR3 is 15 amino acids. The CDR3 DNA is TGTGCCAGCAGCCAGGGACAGGTTAATAATTCACCCCTCCACTTT. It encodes CASSQGQVNNSPLHF.

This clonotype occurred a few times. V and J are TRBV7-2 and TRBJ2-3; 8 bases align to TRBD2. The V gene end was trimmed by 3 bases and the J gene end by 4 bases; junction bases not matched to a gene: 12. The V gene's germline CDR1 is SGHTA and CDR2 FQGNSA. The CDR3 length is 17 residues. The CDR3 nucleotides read TGTGCCAGCAGCTTCCCCGCGGGTAGCGGGAATGCAGATACGCAGTATTTT. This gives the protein CASSFPAGSGNADTQYF.

DNA of the CDR3: TGCAGTGCTAGAGCCACCCACACTGAAGCTTTCTTT. Residues: CSARATHTEAFF. The V and J genes are TRBV20-1 and TRBJ1-1; D not certain. Germline lookup yields CDR1 DFQATT and CDR2 SNEGSKA (reference sequence). The CDR3 is 12 residues long. V lost 1 base and J 3 bases, leaving 6 bases between the germline ends.

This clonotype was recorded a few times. The DNA for the CDR3 is TGTGCCAGCAGTTACCGGGGGGGGAGTCAGCCCCAGCATTTT. Its protein product is CASSYRGGSQPQHF. The chain has TRBV6-5 and TRBJ1-5, with D perhaps matching TRBD1 (5 bases). CDR1 and CDR2 (germline): MNHEY, SVGAGI. The length of the CDR3 is 14 residues. V was clipped by 2 bases and J by 6 bases, with 11 bases between them.

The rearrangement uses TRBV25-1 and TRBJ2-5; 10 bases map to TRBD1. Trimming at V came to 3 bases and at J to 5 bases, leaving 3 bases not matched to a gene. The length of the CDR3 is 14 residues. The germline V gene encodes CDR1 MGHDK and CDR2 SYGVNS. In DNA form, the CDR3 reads TGTGCCAGCAGTGAGACAGGGGGCAGGGAGACCCAGTACTTC. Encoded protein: CASSETGGRETQYF.

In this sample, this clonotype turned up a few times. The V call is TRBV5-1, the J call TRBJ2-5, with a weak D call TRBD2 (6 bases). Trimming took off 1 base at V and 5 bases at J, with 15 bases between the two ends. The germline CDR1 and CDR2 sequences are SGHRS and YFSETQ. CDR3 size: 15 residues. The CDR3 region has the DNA TGCGCCAGCAGCTTGTTGTCTAGCGCTCTCGAGACCCAGTACTTC. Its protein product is CASSLLSSALETQYF.

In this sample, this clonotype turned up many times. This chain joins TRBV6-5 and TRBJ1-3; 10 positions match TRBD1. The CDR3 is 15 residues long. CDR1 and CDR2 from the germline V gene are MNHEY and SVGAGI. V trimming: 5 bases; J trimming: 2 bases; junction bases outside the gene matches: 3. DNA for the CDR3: TGTGCCAGCAGTCCAGGACAGGGGGCTGGAAACACCATATATTTT. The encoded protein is CASSPGQGAGNTIYF.

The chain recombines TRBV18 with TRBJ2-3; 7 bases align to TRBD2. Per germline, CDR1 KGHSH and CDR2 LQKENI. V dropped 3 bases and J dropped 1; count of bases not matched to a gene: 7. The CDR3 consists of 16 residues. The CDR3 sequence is CASSPRGRERTDTQYF. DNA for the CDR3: TGTGCCAGCTCACCTCGGGGGAGGGAACGCACAGATACGCAGTATTTT.

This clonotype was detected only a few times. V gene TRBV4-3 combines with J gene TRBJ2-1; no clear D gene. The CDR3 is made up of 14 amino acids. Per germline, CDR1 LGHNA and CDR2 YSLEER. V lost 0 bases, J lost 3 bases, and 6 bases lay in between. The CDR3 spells CASSQEWHYNEQFF. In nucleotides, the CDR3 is TGCGCCAGCAGCCAAGAGTGGCACTACAATGAGCAGTTCTTC.

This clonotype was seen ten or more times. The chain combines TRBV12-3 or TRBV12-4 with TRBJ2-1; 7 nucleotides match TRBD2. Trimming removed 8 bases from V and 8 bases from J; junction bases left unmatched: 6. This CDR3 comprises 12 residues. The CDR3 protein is CASGRGRDEQFF. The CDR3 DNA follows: TGTGCCAGCGGGCGGGGGAGGGATGAGCAGTTCTTC.